Presented here are 3 T cell receptor beta chains from one specimen sequenced in a study of breast tumors, draining lymph nodes, adjacent tissues. One entry per CDR3 protein, called by TCRdb with MiXCR from the multiplex PCR reads. Among approximately 90,000 distinct CDR3 sequences, over 25% were seen once, and the ten largest hold over 8%. Axillary draining lymph nodes of breast cancer patients supplied the node samples. Source material: axillary lymph node tissue. These receptors were collected from a female donor with breast cancer. Some clones in this sample may be carry-over from other donors' samples.

The chain couples TRBV14 to TRBJ1-6; D not certain. CDR3 length equals 13 residues. V lost 4 bases and J 15 bases, leaving 16 bases between the germline ends. Germline lookup yields CDR1 SGHDN and CDR2 FVKESK. This CDR3 is CASSRRDAQILHF. CDR3 nucleotides: TGTGCCAGCAGCCGACGAGACGCCCAAATCCTCCACTTT.

Many counts were recorded for this clonotype. The CDR3 reads CASSLYREMRETQYF. CDR3 nucleotide sequence: TGTGCCAGCAGCTTGTACCGGGAGATGAGGGAGACCCAGTACTTC. The V call is TRBV7-8, the J call TRBJ2-5; tentatively, D is TRBD2 (6 bases). V lost 3 bases and J lost 5, with 16 bases in between. Germline CDR1 reads SGHVS; CDR2 reads FQNEAQ. There are 15 residues in the CDR3. The full variable domain, rest sourced from reference TRBV7-8 and TRBJ2-5, is GAGVSQSPRYKVAKRGQDVALRCDPISGHVSLFWYQQALGQGPEFLTYFQNEAQLDKSGLPSDRFFAERPEGSVSTLKIQRTQQEDSAVYLCASSLYREMRETQYFGPGTRLLVL.

The rearrangement links TRBV27 to TRBJ1-1, with 9 bases identical to TRBD1. V dropped 3 bases and J dropped 0; count of bases not matched to a gene: 8. CDR1 is MNHEY, CDR2 SMNVEV, per germline (reference sequence). The CDR3 runs to 17 residues. In DNA, the CDR3 is TGTGCCAGCAGTTTCATTGGGACAGGGATGATGAACACTGAAGCTTTCTTT. This gives the protein CASSFIGTGMMNTEAFF.